The clone carrying this T cell receptor beta chain was observed a handful of times. What it recognizes is unknown. This CDR3 contains 14 residues. V lost 6 bases, J lost 4 bases, and 10 bases lay in between. Germline CDR1 is MNHNY and CDR2 is SVGAGI (reference sequence). The record originates from a study of beta chain features in type 1 diabetes. Sequencing targeted expressed TCRB transcripts, as all isolated RNA had been reverse transcribed. Some clones are missing from TCRdb's copy, which holds only in-frame ones; the method was immunoSEQ multiplex PCR. The table lists around 250,000 clones, approximately 15% of them singletons. Overall study findings and caveats: In all four CD4+ subsets, TCRB CDR3 length was significantly, moderately reduced in type 1 diabetes.

V usage is TRBV6-6 and J usage is TRBJ1-6; D may be TRBD1 (5 bases). The specimen sequenced was naive CD4+ T cells from blood. This clonotype was obtained from a young man with type 1 diabetes. CDR3 region: CASSLDRYNSPLHF. The CDR3 bases are TGTGCCAGCAGCCTTGACAGATATAATTCACCCCTCCACTTT.